Shown below are 26 T cell receptor beta chains from a single sample sequenced in a study of T cell clusters in autoimmune cytopenias (dated 2019 in TCRdb). The listed sequencing device is Illumina MiSeq. Multiplex PCR with a touch-down protocol amplified TRB rearrangements, with the TRB-A and TRB-B primer pools combined in a single tube. TCRdb reprocessed the reads, reporting each CDR3 protein sequence once and no DNA. In this sample's table one finds around 5,000 distinct CDR3 sequences. The ten largest account for roughly 57% of the sample. Each sample's TRB amplification started from approximately 230 ng of peripheral blood genomic DNA, which corresponds to approximately 36,000 genome equivalents. This same sample was also part of a study on T cell repertoires in aging, cancer and after chemotherapy.

Sequencing was done on a sample of peripheral blood. The receptor set was obtained from a human donor in good health.

V is TRBV11-1 and J is TRBJ2-1; the TRBD2 assignment by TCRdb is unverifiable without DNA. CDR1 and CDR2 (germline): SGHAT, FQDESV (reference sequence). The CDR3 extends over 16 amino acids. CDR3 in amino acids: CASNKREGSGYNEQFF.

J is TRBJ2-1 and V is TRBV18. CDR3 length: 16 amino acids. CDR1 is KGHSH and CDR2 is LQKENI in the germline V gene. CDR3 amino acids: CASSPPYGRTYNEQFF.

The chain uses TRBV5-7 and TRBJ2-7; TCRdb designates TRBD2, a call that cannot be tested without DNA. TRBV5-7 is labeled an ORF, and its function is uncertain. CDR3 size: 13 residues. This CDR3 is CASSLWGGGEQYF.

This chain connects TRBV5-4 to TRBJ2-2; TCRdb picks TRBD1, but there is no DNA to check that call. Germline V CDR1 and CDR2: SGHNT, YYREEE (reference sequence). CDR3 size: 15 residues. The CDR3 is CASSFGTRAAGELFF.

This chain joins TRBV27 and TRBJ2-5. CDR3 length: 14 residues. The germline CDR1 and CDR2 sequences are MNHEY and SMNVEV (reference sequence). This CDR3 is CASSPRSFQETQYF.

V is TRBV4-3 and J is TRBJ2-5; the D call from TCRdb, TRBD1, cannot be confirmed without DNA. The CDR3 consists of 16 residues. Looked up from germline, CDR1 is LGHNA and CDR2 is YSLEER. The CDR3 here is CASSLGTDRVSGTQYF.

The chain has TRBV10-3 and TRBJ2-7; the TCRdb D gene call, TRBD1, has no DNA to confirm it. Germline CDR1 reads ENHRY; CDR2 reads SYGVKD. There are 16 residues in the CDR3. The CDR3 is CAISVFRDRESGEQYF.

The rearrangement links TRBV6-2 or TRBV6-3 to TRBJ2-1; TCRdb reports TRBD2, a call that lacks DNA to check it against. CDR3 length equals 18 residues. From germline, CDR1 is MNHEY and CDR2 SVGEGT. The CDR3 sequence: CASSYIVGRGSPFNEQFF.

The chain uses TRBV12-3 or TRBV12-4 and TRBJ2-6; TCRdb names TRBD1, which stays unverified in the absence of DNA. This CDR3 comprises 16 residues. CDR3 amino acids: CASSYAPGSGANVLTF.

This clonotype counts as medium-sized by frequency. The CDR3 is CASSKSTSAAYAQYF. The chain is built from TRBV19 and TRBJ2-7; TCRdb's D gene call, TRBD2, goes unchecked for lack of DNA. This CDR3 region has 15 residues. Germline V gene sequence: CDR1 LNHDA, CDR2 SQIVND (reference sequence).

V usage is TRBV5-4 and J usage is TRBJ2-6; TCRdb's D gene call, TRBD1, goes unchecked for lack of DNA. Per the germline V gene, CDR1 is SGHNT and CDR2 is YYREEE (reference sequence). This CDR3 is built from 16 residues. This CDR3 reads CASSPLSGTGANVLTF.

The chain carries TRBV6-5 and TRBJ1-5; checking the TCRdb D call of TRBD1 is not possible without DNA. The length of the CDR3 is 13 residues. Germline V gives CDR1 MNHEY, CDR2 SVGAGI. Here the CDR3 reads CASSYGGGQPQHF.

J is TRBJ2-1 and V is TRBV6-2 or TRBV6-3; checking the TCRdb D call of TRBD2 is not possible without DNA. CDR1 is MNHEY and CDR2 is SVGEGT in the germline V gene. This CDR3 has 14 residues. This CDR3 is CASSPGGEGYEQFF.

The rearrangement uses TRBV6-2 or TRBV6-3 and TRBJ1-4; the D gene TCRdb calls, TRBD1, cannot be checked with no DNA. Germline CDR1 reads MNHEY; CDR2 reads SVGEGT. The CDR3 has 13 residues. The CDR3 sequence: CASSTGTVEKLFF.

The J gene is TRBJ1-2, the V gene TRBV12-3 or TRBV12-4; TCRdb reports TRBD1, a call that lacks DNA to check it against. The CDR3 runs 13 residues. The chain's CDR3 is CASTPGGDYGYTF.

This clonotype shows up as medium-sized by frequency. This chain joins TRBV5-6 and TRBJ2-3; the D gene TCRdb calls, TRBD1, cannot be checked with no DNA. The CDR3 runs 17 residues. Germline CDR1 is SGHDT and CDR2 is YYEEEE. This chain's CDR3 is CASSYWGQGLMMDTQYF.

The chain links TRBV11-2 to TRBJ1-6; TCRdb lists TRBD1, though no DNA is available to test this call. Germline lookup yields CDR1 SGHAT and CDR2 FQNNGV. The CDR3 length is 14 residues. The CDR3 loop reads CASSLPTGGSPLHF.

V usage is TRBV19 and J usage is TRBJ2-6; TCRdb lists TRBD1, though no DNA is available to test this call. CDR1 and CDR2 (germline): LNHDA, SQIVND (reference sequence). The CDR3 consists of 16 residues. CDR3 region: CASSNDRDSGANVLTF.

The chain uses TRBV6-2 or TRBV6-3 and TRBJ1-2; without DNA, the TCRdb call of TRBD1 cannot be checked. In germline, CDR1 is MNHEY, CDR2 SVGEGT. The CDR3 runs 13 residues. The CDR3 loop reads CASSSTSKGPYTF.

CDR3 protein: CASRRGRDNTGELFF. The chain couples TRBV6-1 to TRBJ2-2; TCRdb names TRBD1, which stays unverified in the absence of DNA. Germline V gene data show CDR1 as MNHNS and CDR2 as SASEGT. The CDR3 sequence is 15 residues long.

This clonotype ranks as medium-sized in terms of frequency. Here the CDR3 reads CASSIALAGGPRSTPSGELFF. The chain recombines TRBV19 with TRBJ2-2; there is no DNA to check the TCRdb D call of TRBD2. CDR3 length: 21 residues. Germline V CDR1 and CDR2: LNHDA, SQIVND (reference sequence). Using reference TRBV19 and TRBJ2-2 for the parts outside the CDR3, the full variable domain is DGGITQSPKYLFRKEGQNVTLSCEQNLNHDAMYWYRQDPGQGLRLIYYSQIVNDFQKGDIAEGYSVSREKKESFPLTVTSAQKNPTAFYLCASSIALAGGPRSTPSGELFFGEGSRLTVL.

The chain uses TRBV7-9 and TRBJ1-2. Germline-derived CDR1 and CDR2 are SEHNR and FQNEAQ (reference sequence). The CDR3 runs to 17 residues. The CDR3 protein is CASSFEARISTRAGYTF.

This clonotype is classed as large (0.1 to 1%) by frequency. J is TRBJ1-1 and V is TRBV19. Looked up from germline, CDR1 is LNHDA and CDR2 is SQIVND (reference sequence). There are 11 residues in the CDR3. Here the CDR3 reads CASSLSTEAFF.

This chain links TRBV12-3 or TRBV12-4 with TRBJ1-1. This CDR3 comprises 13 residues. The CDR3 loop reads CASSQRVNTEAFF.

The V and J genes are TRBV12-3 or TRBV12-4 and TRBJ1-2. The CDR3 has 15 amino acids. CDR3 sequence reads: CASSLFPGLTHGYTF.

This clonotype is called medium-sized (0.01 to 0.1%) based on its frequency. V is TRBV29-1 and J is TRBJ2-7; TCRdb names TRBD1, which stays unverified in the absence of DNA. Germline V gives CDR1 SQVTM, CDR2 ANQGSEA. The CDR3 sequence is 12 residues long. CDR3: CSVGWTAYEQYF.